A single sample gave rise to the 11 T cell receptor beta chains below, sequenced in a study of CD8+ T cells in alopecia areata. The sample's treatment: oral pan-JAK inhibitor, 5-10 mg twice daily. RNA extraction was followed by reverse transcription into cDNA, which acted as the sequencing template. This table comes from immunoSEQ multiplex PCR, and its TCRdb copy is limited to in-frame clones, with some not included. The data contain 90,000 to 150,000 clones, 53% of them singletons. The material sequenced was CD4+ T cells sorted from blood, taken at week 4, from a patient treated with tofacitinib. Every receptor here comes from a human donor with alopecia areata.

With respect to this clone: One end of the junction is discordant with germline, which a read error may explain. The chain recombines TRBV29-1 with TRBJ1-5; D is possibly TRBD1 (5 bases). The CDR3 extends over 16 amino acids. Germline values: CDR1 SQVTM, CDR2 ANQGSEA. CDR3 in DNA: TGCAGCGTTGGGGAGTCCCGGGACGGGGTCAATCAGCCCCGGCATTTT. The encoded protein is CSVGESRDGVNQPRHF.

The J gene is TRBJ2-7, the V gene TRBV6-5; 9 bases are shared with TRBD2. Looked up from germline, CDR1 is MNHEY and CDR2 is SVGAGI. The CDR3 totals 15 residues. Trimming removed 6 bases from V and 3 bases from J; junction bases left unmatched: 9. CDR3 sequence (DNA): TGTGCCAGCAGCCGGAGTAGCGGGAGAGTCTACGAGCAGTACTTC. This gives the protein CASSRSSGRVYEQYF.

This sequence joins TRBV6-1 and TRBJ2-7; no clear D. The V gene lost 3 bases and the J gene lost 2 bases, with 8 bases spanning the gap. The CDR3 runs to 13 residues. The germline V gene has CDR1 MNHNS and CDR2 SASEGT. The CDR3 DNA sequence: TGTGCCAGCAGTGAGCAGGTCCCCTACGAGCAGTACTTC. Its protein is CASSEQVPYEQYF.

This clone was seen a single time. The V gene is TRBV9, the J gene TRBJ1-3, with D tentatively TRBD1 (6 bases). The CDR3 extends over 14 amino acids. Per the germline V gene, CDR1 is SGDLS and CDR2 is YYNGEE. V lost 4 bases to trimming and J lost 4 bases, with 12 bases between them. CDR3 nucleotides: TGTGCCAGCAGCCGACAGGCTACGGGAAACACCATATATTTT. Encoded protein: CASSRQATGNTIYF.

There are a few counts of this clone. V and J are TRBV14 and TRBJ2-5, with 10 bases lining up with TRBD1. V was pared by 5 bases and J by 5 bases, with 11 bases of the junction left unmatched. The CDR3 is 16 amino acids. Germline-derived CDR1 and CDR2 are SGHDN and FVKESK. The DNA for the CDR3 is TGTGCCAGCAGCGACTGGACTGGGACAGGGGTGGAGACCCAGTACTTC. Translated, it gives CASSDWTGTGVETQYF.

The gene calls are TRBV2 and TRBJ2-2, with 10 bases that match TRBD1. The germline V gene has CDR1 SNHLY and CDR2 FYNNEI. With 9 bases clipped from V and 5 bases from J, the junction kept 3 bases outside the gene matches. The CDR3 sequence is 13 residues long. CDR3 nucleotide sequence: TGTGCCAGTGGGACAGGGGAGACCGGGGAGCTGTTTTTT. Translated: CASGTGETGELFF.

The gene calls are TRBV30 and TRBJ2-4, with 9 bases matching TRBD2. Germline loops: CDR1 GTSNPN, CDR2 SVGIG (reference sequence). This CDR3 comprises 13 residues. V dropped 0 bases and J dropped 11; count of bases not matched to a gene: 5. The CDR3 region is CAWSVTAGGVQYF. CDR3 DNA sequence: TGTGCCTGGAGTGTAACGGCGGGAGGGGTTCAGTACTTC. Combining the CDR3 with reference TRBV30 and TRBJ2-4 gives the whole variable domain SQTIHQWPATLVQPVGSPLSLECTVEGTSNPNLYWYRQAAGRGLQLLFYSVGIGQISSEVPQNLSASRPQDRQFILSSKKLLLSDSGFYLCAWSVTAGGVQYFGAGTRLSVL.

V is TRBV29-1 and J is TRBJ1-3; no firm D call. The CDR3 runs 14 residues. The V end lost 5 bases, the J end lost 0 bases, and 11 bases lay between the germline ends. Germline loops: CDR1 SQVTM, CDR2 ANQGSEA. The CDR3 nucleotides read TGCAGCGTTTCCGGACGTAACTCTGGAAACACCATATATTTT. Protein product: CSVSGRNSGNTIYF.

The V and J genes are TRBV30 and TRBJ2-7; perhaps TRBD2 as D (6 bases). The germline CDR1 and CDR2 sequences are GTSNPN and SVGIG (reference sequence). The CDR3 extends over 13 amino acids. Trimming took 4 bases from V and 1 from J, leaving 11 bases between them. This chain's CDR3 is CAWKSGQSYEQYF. For the CDR3, the DNA is TGTGCCTGGAAGAGCGGGCAGTCCTACGAGCAGTACTTC.

This clone was recorded a few times. The chain couples TRBV29-1 to TRBJ2-7; tentatively, D is TRBD2 (5 bases). V was clipped by 3 bases and J by 6 bases, with 18 bases between them. The V gene's germline CDR1 is SQVTM and CDR2 ANQGSEA. There are 14 residues in the CDR3. The CDR3 DNA reads TGCAGCGTTGAGGTTTGGGGTCGCCGGGGCGAGCAGTACTTC. Its translation is CSVEVWGRRGEQYF.

The CDR3 reads CASRQANSPLHF. The CDR3 nucleotides read TGTGCCAGCCGACAGGCAAATTCACCCCTCCACTTT. This chain connects TRBV5-4 to TRBJ1-6; weak D call: TRBD1 (6 bases). V lost 7 bases to trimming and J lost 7 bases, with 9 bases between them. The CDR3 totals 12 residues. The germline CDR1 and CDR2 sequences are SGHNT and YYREEE (reference sequence).